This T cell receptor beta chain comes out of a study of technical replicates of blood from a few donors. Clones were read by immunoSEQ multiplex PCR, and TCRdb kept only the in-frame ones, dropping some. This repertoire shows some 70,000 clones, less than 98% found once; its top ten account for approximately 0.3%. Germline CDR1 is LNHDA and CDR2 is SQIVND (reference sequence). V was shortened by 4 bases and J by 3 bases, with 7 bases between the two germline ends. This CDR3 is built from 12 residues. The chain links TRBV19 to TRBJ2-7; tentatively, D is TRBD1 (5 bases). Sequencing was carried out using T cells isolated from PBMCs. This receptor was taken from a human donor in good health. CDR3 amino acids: CASSRQNYEQYF. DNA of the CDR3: TGTGCCAGTAGTAGACAGAACTACGAGCAGTACTTC.